This passage covers 12 T cell receptor beta chains from one sample sequenced in a study of graft-versus-host responses after intestinal transplantation. Profiled with immunoSEQ multiplex PCR; TCRdb holds only in-frame clones, not every one. The table includes about 14,000 clones, more than 25% detected once. The authors seeded roughly 200,000 CFSE-labeled responder cells together with roughly 200,000 irradiated stimulator cells tagged with violet dye. Sequencing used alloreactive CD8+ T cells from a mixed lymphocyte reaction culture, obtained before intestinal transplant. Subset denoted: CFSE-low proliferating T cells sorted from approximately 6-day pre-transplant mixed lymphocyte reaction (GvH or HvG direction). The receptor set was obtained from a human patient who received an intestinal transplant.

This clone is labeled as medium-sized. The chain links TRBV10-3 to TRBJ1-6; 8 positions agree with TRBD1. J gave up 8 bases and V 9 bases, and 3 bases lay outside the gene matches. Per germline, CDR1 ENHRY and CDR2 SYGVKD. This CDR3 contains 12 residues. Here the CDR3 reads CAIGQGDSPLHF. The CDR3, as DNA: TGTGCCATTGGACAGGGAGATTCACCCCTCCACTTT.

This chain connects TRBV6-6 to TRBJ2-6; 7 nucleotides line up with TRBD1. This CDR3 contains 16 residues. Germline lookup yields CDR1 MNHNY and CDR2 SVGAGI (reference sequence). The V segment lost 7 bases and the J segment 2 bases; nucleotides outside the gene matches: 8. CDR3 sequence (DNA): TGTGCCAGCACCAACGAAGGGGGCGCTGGGGCCAACGTCCTGACTTTC. This codes for CASTNEGGAGANVLTF.

This clone was observed a handful of times. V is TRBV7-9 and J is TRBJ2-5; D gene ambiguous. The V end lost 6 bases, the J end lost 2 bases, and 19 bases lay between the germline ends. This CDR3 is 16 amino acids long. CDR1 is SEHNR, CDR2 FQNEAQ, per germline (reference sequence). CDR3 residues: CASSIYPSLRQETQYF. The CDR3 DNA reads as TGTGCCAGCAGTATATACCCCTCGCTCAGACAAGAGACCCAGTACTTC.

The rearrangement uses TRBV29-1 and TRBJ2-3; the D gene is possibly TRBD1 (5 bases). This CDR3 has 13 residues. Per the germline V gene, CDR1 is SQVTM and CDR2 is ANQGSEA. The CDR3 here is CSLGLGVADTQYF. The CDR3 coding sequence is TGCAGTCTCGGGCTAGGGGTAGCAGATACGCAGTATTTT.

This sequence joins TRBV9 and TRBJ1-4; 7 positions agree with TRBD1. J was trimmed by 8 bases and V by 4 bases; bases with no gene match: 8. Germline assignment: CDR1 SGDLS and CDR2 YYNGEE. The CDR3 runs to 14 residues. The CDR3, as DNA: TGTGCCAGCAGCACGTTCGGAGGGGGCGAAAAACTGTTTTTT. This encodes CASSTFGGGEKLFF.

The chain recombines TRBV7-2 with TRBJ2-3, with a weak D call TRBD1 (5 bases). Trimming removed 5 bases from V and 1 base from J, with 7 bases in between. The germline V gene has CDR1 SGHTA and CDR2 FQGNSA. The CDR3 loop spans 13 amino acids. The CDR3 DNA sequence: TGTGCCAGCAGCCCAGGGCGCACAGATACGCAGTATTTT. Translating gives CASSPGRTDTQYF.

This clone has just a few counts. The CDR3, as DNA: TGCGCCAGCAGCCCCGGGACAGGGTTGGGTGCCGGGGAGCTGTTTTTT. It is translated as CASSPGTGLGAGELFF. The chain has TRBV5-1 and TRBJ2-2; 9 nucleotides align to TRBD1. Per germline, CDR1 SGHRS and CDR2 YFSETQ. The CDR3 sequence is 16 residues long. The junction had 10 bases not matched to a gene; V was cut back by 4 bases and J by 6 bases.

As DNA, the CDR3 is TGTGCCTGGAGGGTCTCTAGCGGGGGCCCTTACGAGCAGTACTTC. Protein: CAWRVSSGGPYEQYF. The rearrangement links TRBV30 to TRBJ2-7, with TRBD2 matching 10 bases. CDR3 length: 15 amino acids. Germline CDR1 is GTSNPN and CDR2 is SVGIG (reference sequence). The trim removed 3 bases at V and 4 bases at J, leaving 9 bases unmatched.

In this sample, this clone is medium-sized. The genes are TRBV7-7 and TRBJ2-1, with 9 bases matching TRBD1. Germline CDR1 SSHAT, CDR2 FNYEAQ (reference sequence). This CDR3 has 15 amino acids. V dropped 5 bases and J dropped 8; count of bases not matched to a gene: 10. In DNA, the CDR3 is TGTGCCAGCAGCCCCGGGACAGGGTCTGGGTATGAGCAGTTCTTC. Translation: CASSPGTGSGYEQFF. The whole variable domain, remainder taken from reference TRBV7-7 and TRBJ2-1, is GAGVSQSPRYKVTKRGQDVTLRCDPISSHATLYWYQQALGQGPEFLTYFNYEAQPDKSGLPSDRFSAERPEGSISTLTIQRTEQRDSAMYRCASSPGTGSGYEQFFGPGTRLTVL.

This clone was counted only a few times. The gene calls are TRBV10-3 and TRBJ2-3; tentative D call: TRBD2 (6 bases). Germline V gene data show CDR1 as ENHRY and CDR2 as SYGVKD. V lost 10 bases and J 0 bases, leaving 20 bases between the germline ends. This CDR3 has 16 amino acids. CDR3 nucleotides: TGTGCCACCCGCCCCCTGTTAGCGGAGAGCACAGATACGCAGTATTTT. Translated, it gives CATRPLLAESTDTQYF.

This clone ranks as medium-sized. In nucleotides, the CDR3 is TGTGCCAGTACCTTTACCGGGGAGCTGTTTTTT. This encodes CASTFTGELFF. This chain uses TRBV19 with TRBJ2-2; no reliable D call. The ends were cut back, 7 bases at V and 5 bases at J, with 5 bases in the middle. CDR1 LNHDA and CDR2 SQIVND come from the germline V gene (reference sequence). This CDR3 region has 11 residues.

The chain combines TRBV7-9 with TRBJ2-2; D remains ambiguous. This CDR3 spans 13 amino acids. Germline CDR1 reads SEHNR; CDR2 reads FQNEAQ (reference sequence). The ends were cut back, 5 bases at V and 2 bases at J, with 6 bases in the middle. The CDR3 sequence is CASSVSNTGELFF. The CDR3 bases are TGTGCCAGCAGCGTGAGTAACACCGGGGAGCTGTTTTTT. Looking up the rest from reference TRBV7-9 and TRBJ2-2 gives the full variable domain: DTGVSQNPRHKITKRGQNVTFRCDPISEHNRLYWYRQTLGQGPEFLTYFQNEAQLEKSRLLSDRFSAERPKGSFSTLEIQRTEQGDSAMYLCASSVSNTGELFFGEGSRLTVL.